This TCR beta chain was sequenced during a study of beta chain features in type 1 diabetes. As every portion of the isolated RNA was reverse transcribed, the sequencing read expressed TCRB transcripts. Samples of naive, central memory and regulatory T cells yielded a mean of approximately 3.7 million reads. Sequencing was performed with immunoSEQ multiplex PCR; in TCRdb, only in-frame clones are kept and a portion is missing. Of 160,000 or so clones in the sample, around 10% were seen once. The CDR3 sequence is 12 residues long. The germline V gene has CDR1 SSHAT and CDR2 FNYEAQ (reference sequence). As concerns this clone: The junction departs from the called germline gene at one end, perhaps through a read error.

This TCR was sampled from a young man in good health. The chain links TRBV7-7 to TRBJ2-2, with D possibly being TRBD1 (6 bases). The material sequenced was central memory CD4+ T cells from blood. The CDR3 sequence: CASSSGAGELFF. The CDR3 bases are TGTGCTAGCAGCTCAGGGGCCGGGGAGCTGTTTTTT.